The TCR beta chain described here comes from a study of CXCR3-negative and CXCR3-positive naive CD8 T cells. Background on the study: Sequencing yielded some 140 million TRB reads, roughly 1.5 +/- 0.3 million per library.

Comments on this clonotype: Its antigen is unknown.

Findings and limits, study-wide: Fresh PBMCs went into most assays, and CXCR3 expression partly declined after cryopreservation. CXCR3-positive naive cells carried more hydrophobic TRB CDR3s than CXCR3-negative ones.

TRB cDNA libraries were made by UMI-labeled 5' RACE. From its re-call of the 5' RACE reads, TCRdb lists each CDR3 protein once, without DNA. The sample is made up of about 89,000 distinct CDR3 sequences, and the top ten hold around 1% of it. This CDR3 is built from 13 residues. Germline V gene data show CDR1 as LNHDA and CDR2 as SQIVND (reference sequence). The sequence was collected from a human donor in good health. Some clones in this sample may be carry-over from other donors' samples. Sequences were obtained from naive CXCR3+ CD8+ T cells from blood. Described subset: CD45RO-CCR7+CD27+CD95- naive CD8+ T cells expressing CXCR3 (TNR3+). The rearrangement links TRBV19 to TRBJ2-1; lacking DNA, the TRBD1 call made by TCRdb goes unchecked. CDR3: CATGAGWYNEQFF.